The T cell receptor (beta chain) under discussion was sequenced for a study of control samples from healthy donors and cancer patients. The CDR3 is 13 amino acids. Germline loops: CDR1 LNHDA, CDR2 SQIVND (reference sequence). V was cut by 4 bases and J by 8 bases, with 14 bases left in between. Assay used: immunoSEQ multiplex PCR; TCRdb lists only in-frame clones, some missing. The profile covers tens of thousands of clones, with roughly 93% appearing a single time and roughly 13% taken by the ten largest. The TCR was taken from a man aged 50 to 60 with lung cancer. This chain joins TRBV19 and TRBJ1-2; maybe TRBD1 (6 bases). Sequencing used PBMCs. The CDR3: CASSTPGAVGYTF. The CDR3 region has the DNA TGTGCCAGTAGTACACCAGGGGCGGTAGGCTACACCTTC.